The 9 T cell receptor beta chains below were found in one sample sequenced in a study of T cells in Graves' hyperthyroidism and ophthalmopathy. Amplification targeted TCR beta CDR3 regions from RNA transcripts. First-round RT-PCR of the TCR CDR3 relied on the HTBI primer set. TCRdb analysed the multiplex PCR reads with MiXCR anew, one entry per CDR3 protein. The sample lists 360,000 or so distinct CDR3 sequences, 15% to 20% occurring once. Specimen: blood. Receptors were obtained from a woman aged 40 to 50 with Graves' ophthalmopathy.

There are many counts of this clonotype. The chain carries TRBV2 and TRBJ2-5; D call uncertain. CDR1 SNHLY and CDR2 FYNNEI come from the germline V gene. The germline V and J ends were trimmed by 3 bases and 5 bases, with 16 bases remaining between them. The CDR3 runs 15 residues. CDR3 sequence (DNA): TGTGCCAGCAGTGAGGAGAGTAGTTTTCGGGAGACCCAGTACTTC. Residues: CASSEESSFRETQYF.

This clonotype appeared many times. The chain couples TRBV28 to TRBJ2-7; the match to TRBD2 covers 10 bases. Unmatched junction bases numbered 9, after V lost 5 bases and J lost 5 bases. The CDR3 has 15 residues. The germline gives CDR1 MDHEN, CDR2 SYDVKM. The CDR3 loop reads CASSKGTSARHEQYF. As DNA, the CDR3 is TGTGCCAGCAGTAAGGGGACTAGCGCGCGGCACGAGCAGTACTTC.

This sequence joins TRBV11-2 and TRBJ2-5, with 10 nucleotides matching TRBD2. CDR1 SGHAT and CDR2 FQNNGV come from the germline V gene. The CDR3 totals 14 residues. The V gene end was trimmed by 7 bases and the J gene end by 5 bases; junction bases not matched to a gene: 7. CDR3 amino acids: CASNLAGARETQYF. In DNA form, the CDR3 reads TGTGCCAGCAACCTAGCGGGAGCCAGGGAGACCCAGTACTTC.

In this sample, this clonotype turned up many times. V usage is TRBV12-3 or TRBV12-4 and J usage is TRBJ1-2; tentative D call: TRBD1 (6 bases). This CDR3 contains 15 residues. V was trimmed by 6 bases and J by 1 base, leaving 15 bases between them. The CDR3 nucleotides are TGTGCCAGCAGCGGAAACAGGGAGAATAACTATGGCTACACCTTC. It is translated as CASSGNRENNYGYTF.

In its sample, this clonotype was seen many times. V usage is TRBV12-3 or TRBV12-4 and J usage is TRBJ2-5, with a weak D call TRBD1 (6 bases). The CDR3 runs to 14 residues. Trimming took off 3 bases at V and 7 bases at J, with 15 bases between the two ends. CDR3 amino acids: CASSFSQGPRTQYF. DNA of the CDR3: TGTGCCAGCAGTTTCTCTCAGGGGCCTAGGACCCAGTACTTC.

This clonotype was seen ten or more times. The genes are TRBV15 and TRBJ1-1; D gene ambiguous. Germline-derived CDR1 and CDR2 are LNHNV and YYDKDF (reference sequence). CDR3 size: 13 residues. V was cut by 0 bases and J by 0 bases, with 2 bases left in between. The CDR3 DNA follows: TGTGCCACCAGCAGAGAATTGAACACTGAAGCTTTCTTT. Translating gives CATSRELNTEAFF.

This clonotype was detected many times. The chain links TRBV7-2 to TRBJ2-7, with TRBD2 matching 11 bases. Germline values: CDR1 SGHTA, CDR2 FQGNSA. V gave up 5 bases and J gave up 5 bases; unmatched junction bases: 5. This CDR3 has 14 residues. CDR3 loop: CASSRTSGYDEQYF. The CDR3 region has the DNA TGTGCCAGCAGCCGGACTAGCGGGTACGACGAGCAGTACTTC.

V gene TRBV6-2 or TRBV6-3 combines with J gene TRBJ2-2; TRBD1 or TRBD2 may be the D gene (7 bases each). Germline CDR1 MNHEY, CDR2 SVGEGT. The CDR3 covers 15 residues. V lost 7 bases and J 5 bases, leaving 17 bases between the germline ends. CDR3 nucleotides: TGTGCCAGCAACGATCGACAGGGAGGGACCGGGGAGCTGTTTTTT. This sequence encodes CASNDRQGGTGELFF.

This clonotype appeared a single time. J is TRBJ2-6 and V is TRBV6-1; D not certain. CDR1 and CDR2 (germline): MNHNS, SASEGT. V lost 4 bases and J 0 bases, leaving 7 bases between the germline ends. The CDR3 contains 15 residues. CDR3 DNA: TGTGCCAGCAGTGCCCCGTCCTCTGGGGCCAACGTCCTGACTTTC. The encoded protein is CASSAPSSGANVLTF.